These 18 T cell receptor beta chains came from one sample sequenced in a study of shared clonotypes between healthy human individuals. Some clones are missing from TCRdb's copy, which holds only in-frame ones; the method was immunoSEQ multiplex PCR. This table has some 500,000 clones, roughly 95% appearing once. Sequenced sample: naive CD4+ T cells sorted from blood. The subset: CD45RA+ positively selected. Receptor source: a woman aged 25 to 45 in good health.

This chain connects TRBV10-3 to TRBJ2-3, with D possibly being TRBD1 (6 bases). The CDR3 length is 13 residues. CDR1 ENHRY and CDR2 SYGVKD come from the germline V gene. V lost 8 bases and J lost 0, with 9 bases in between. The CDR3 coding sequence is TGTGCCATCGGGGGCGGGAGCACAGATACGCAGTATTTT. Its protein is CAIGGGSTDTQYF.

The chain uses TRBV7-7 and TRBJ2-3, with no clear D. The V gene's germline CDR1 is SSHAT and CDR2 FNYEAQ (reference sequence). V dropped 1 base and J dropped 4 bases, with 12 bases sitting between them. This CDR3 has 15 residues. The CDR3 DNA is TGTGCCAGCAGCTTAGATGGCGTAGGCGCAGATACGCAGTATTTT. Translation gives CASSLDGVGADTQYF.

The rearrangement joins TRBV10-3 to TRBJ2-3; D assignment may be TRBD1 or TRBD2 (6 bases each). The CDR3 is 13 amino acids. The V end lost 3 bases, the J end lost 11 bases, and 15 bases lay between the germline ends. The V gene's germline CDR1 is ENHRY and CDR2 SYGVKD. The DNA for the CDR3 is TGTGCCATCAGTGATTCCGGGGGCCCCATGCAGTATTTT. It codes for CAISDSGGPMQYF.

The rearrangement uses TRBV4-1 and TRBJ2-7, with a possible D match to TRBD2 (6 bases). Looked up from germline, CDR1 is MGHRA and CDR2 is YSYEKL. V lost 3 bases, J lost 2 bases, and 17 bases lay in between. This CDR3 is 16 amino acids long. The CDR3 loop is CASSQQTSLPTYEQYF. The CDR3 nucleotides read TGCGCCAGCAGCCAGCAGACTAGTCTCCCTACCTACGAGCAGTACTTC.

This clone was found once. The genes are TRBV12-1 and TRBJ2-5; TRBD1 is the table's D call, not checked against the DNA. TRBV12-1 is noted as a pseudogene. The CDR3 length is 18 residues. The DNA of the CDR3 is TGTGCCAGCACCAATTACCTAACACACCCAGGGGCACGAGAGACCCAGTACTTC. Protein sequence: CASTNYLTHPGARETQYF.

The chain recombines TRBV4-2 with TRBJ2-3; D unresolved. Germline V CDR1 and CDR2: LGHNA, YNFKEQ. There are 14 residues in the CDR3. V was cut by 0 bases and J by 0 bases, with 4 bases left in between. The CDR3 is CASSQDTSTDTQYF. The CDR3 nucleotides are TGTGCCAGCAGCCAAGACACCAGCACAGATACGCAGTATTTT.

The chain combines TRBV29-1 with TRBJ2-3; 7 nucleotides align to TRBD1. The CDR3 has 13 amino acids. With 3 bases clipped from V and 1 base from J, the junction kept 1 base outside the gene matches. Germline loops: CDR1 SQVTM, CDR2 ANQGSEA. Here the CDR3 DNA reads TGCAGCGTTGAGGGACAGCGCACAGATACGCAGTATTTT. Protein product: CSVEGQRTDTQYF.

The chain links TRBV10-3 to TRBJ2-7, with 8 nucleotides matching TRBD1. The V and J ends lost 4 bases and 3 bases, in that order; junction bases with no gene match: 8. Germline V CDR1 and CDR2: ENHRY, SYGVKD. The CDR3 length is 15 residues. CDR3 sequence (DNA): TGTGCCATCAGTGGCCCTGGACAGGGAAACTACGAGCAGTACTTC. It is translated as CAISGPGQGNYEQYF.

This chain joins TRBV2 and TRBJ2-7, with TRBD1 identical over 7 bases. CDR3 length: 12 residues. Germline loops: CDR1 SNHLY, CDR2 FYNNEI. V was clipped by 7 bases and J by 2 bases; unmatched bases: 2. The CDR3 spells CASTTGPYEQYF. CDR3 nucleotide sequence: TGTGCCAGCACGACAGGGCCCTACGAGCAGTACTTC.

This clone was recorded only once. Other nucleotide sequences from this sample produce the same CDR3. The CDR3 DNA follows: TGTGCCATCAGTGACGGCAATCAGCCCCAGCATTTT. Its protein product is CAISDGNQPQHF. V is TRBV10-3 and J is TRBJ1-5, with D unclear. CDR3 size: 12 residues. The ends were cut back, 3 bases at V and 2 bases at J, with 2 bases in the middle. Germline assignment: CDR1 ENHRY and CDR2 SYGVKD.

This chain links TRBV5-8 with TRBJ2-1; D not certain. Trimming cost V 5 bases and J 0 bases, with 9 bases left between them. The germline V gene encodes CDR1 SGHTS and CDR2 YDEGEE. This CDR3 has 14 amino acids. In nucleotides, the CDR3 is TGTGCCAGCAGATGGCCGGGCTCCTACAATGAGCAGTTCTTC. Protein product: CASRWPGSYNEQFF.

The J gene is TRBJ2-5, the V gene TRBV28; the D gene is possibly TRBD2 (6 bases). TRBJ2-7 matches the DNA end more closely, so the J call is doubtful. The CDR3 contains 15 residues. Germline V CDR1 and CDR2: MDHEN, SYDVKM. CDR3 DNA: TGTGCCAGCAGTTTATGGAAAGGCCGGGAGAGCGAGCAGTACTTC. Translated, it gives CASSLWKGRESEQYF.

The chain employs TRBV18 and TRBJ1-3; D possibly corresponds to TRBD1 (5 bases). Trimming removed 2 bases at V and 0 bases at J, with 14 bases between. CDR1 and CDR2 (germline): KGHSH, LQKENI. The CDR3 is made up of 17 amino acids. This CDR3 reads CASSPILGLSSGNTIYF. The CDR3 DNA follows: TGTGCCAGCTCACCAATCCTGGGGCTGAGCTCTGGAAACACCATATATTTT.

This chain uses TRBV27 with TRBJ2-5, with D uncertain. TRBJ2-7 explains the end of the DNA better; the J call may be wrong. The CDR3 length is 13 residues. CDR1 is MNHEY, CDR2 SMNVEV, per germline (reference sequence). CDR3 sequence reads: CASSLGGSYEQYF. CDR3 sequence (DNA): TGTGCCAGCAGTTTAGGCGGTTCCTACGAGCAGTACTTC.

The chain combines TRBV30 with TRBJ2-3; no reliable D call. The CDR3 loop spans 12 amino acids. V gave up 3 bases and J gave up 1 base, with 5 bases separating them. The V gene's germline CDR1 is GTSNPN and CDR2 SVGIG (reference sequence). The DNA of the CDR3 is TGTGCCTGGAGCCACCGCACAGATACGCAGTATTTT. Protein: CAWSHRTDTQYF.

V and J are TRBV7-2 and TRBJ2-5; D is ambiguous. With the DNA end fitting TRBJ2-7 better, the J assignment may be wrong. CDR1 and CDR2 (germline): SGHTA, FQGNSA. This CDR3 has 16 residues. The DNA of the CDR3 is TGTGCCAGCAGCTTAGCGACTCGCAGACACCGTCCCGAGCAGTACTTC. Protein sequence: CASSLATRRHRPEQYF.

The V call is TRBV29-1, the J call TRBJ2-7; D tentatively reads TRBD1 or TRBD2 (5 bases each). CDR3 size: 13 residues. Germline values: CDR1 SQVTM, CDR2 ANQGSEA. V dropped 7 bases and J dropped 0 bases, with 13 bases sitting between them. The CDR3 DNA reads TGCAGCGCCTACGGGACCCACTCCTACGAGCAGTACTTC. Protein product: CSAYGTHSYEQYF.

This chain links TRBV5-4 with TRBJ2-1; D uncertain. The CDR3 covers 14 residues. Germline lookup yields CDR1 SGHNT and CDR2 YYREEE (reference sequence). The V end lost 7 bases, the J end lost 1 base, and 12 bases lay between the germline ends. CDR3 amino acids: CASLKGGSYNEQFF. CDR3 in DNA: TGTGCCAGCTTAAAGGGCGGATCCTACAATGAGCAGTTCTTC. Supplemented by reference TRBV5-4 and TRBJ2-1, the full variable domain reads ETGVTQSPTHLIKTRGQQVTLRCSSQSGHNTVSWYQQALGQGPQFIFQYYREEENGRGNFPPRFSGLQFPNYSSELNVNALELDDSALYLCASLKGGSYNEQFFGPGTRLTVL.